The 30 T cell receptor beta chains reported below all come from one sample, sequenced in a study of blood T cell repertoires in COVID-19. The method was immunoSEQ multiplex PCR; TCRdb's version includes in-frame clones alone and lacks a portion of them. The table records roughly 180,000 clones, around 82% of them present only once. Material for sequencing was peripheral blood. These receptor sequences come from a man aged 55 to 69 who had recovered from COVID-19.

The genes are TRBV18 and TRBJ2-3, with 9 positions matching TRBD2. V trimming: 5 bases; J trimming: 4 bases; junction bases outside the gene matches: 4. The CDR3 is made up of 14 amino acids. Germline-derived CDR1 and CDR2 are KGHSH and LQKENI. CDR3 in DNA: TGTGCCAGCTCAGCGGGGGGGGCCGCAGATACGCAGTATTTT. Its protein product is CASSAGGAADTQYF.

J is TRBJ2-7 and V is TRBV5-1; TRBD1 agrees at 9 bases. Germline-derived CDR1 and CDR2 are SGHRS and YFSETQ. The CDR3 is 14 residues long. V trimming: 1 base; J trimming: 4 bases; junction bases outside the gene matches: 3. In DNA, the CDR3 is TGCGCCAGCAGCTTGACGACAGGGGGATACGAGCAGTACTTC. It yields the protein CASSLTTGGYEQYF.

The rearrangement links TRBV25-1 to TRBJ1-2; TRBD1 might be the D (6 bases). CDR1 is MGHDK and CDR2 is SYGVNS in the germline V gene. This CDR3 spans 17 amino acids. The ends were cut back, 2 bases at V and 8 bases at J, with 24 bases in the middle. This chain's CDR3 is CASSEVGNTGLGAGYTF. Here the CDR3 DNA reads TGTGCCAGCAGTGAAGTGGGGAACACAGGGCTGGGGGCAGGCTACACCTTC.

The chain links TRBV5-1 to TRBJ1-3; 10 bases are shared with TRBD1. V dropped 2 bases and J dropped 3; count of bases not matched to a gene: 14. The CDR3 spans 19 residues. CDR1 is SGHRS and CDR2 is YFSETQ in the germline V gene. CDR3 DNA sequence: TGCGCCAGCAGCTTATACCACGGGACAGGGGCCGGAGGTGGAAACACCATATATTTT. Translation: CASSLYHGTGAGGGNTIYF.

This clone occurred once. CDR3 DNA sequence: TGCGCCAGTTCTGGGCAGAAGTTTTATGGCTACACCTTC. Protein sequence: CASSGQKFYGYTF. The chain joins TRBV4-3 to TRBJ1-2; no clear D gene. The CDR3 sequence is 13 residues long. Germline V gives CDR1 LGHNA, CDR2 YSLEER. V lost 9 bases and J 5 bases, leaving 16 bases between the germline ends.

This chain links TRBV5-6 with TRBJ2-7; 7 nucleotides match TRBD1. The CDR3 is 16 amino acids. Losses at the gene ends were 2 bases for V and 4 bases for J; bases not matched to a gene: 12. Germline-derived CDR1 and CDR2 are SGHDT and YYEEEE. DNA of the CDR3: TGTGCCAGCAGCTTACGACAGGGTATTACTGAGTACGAGCAGTACTTC. It yields the protein CASSLRQGITEYEQYF. Full variable domain (rest looked up from reference TRBV5-6 and TRBJ2-7): DAGVTQSPTHLIKTRGQQVTLRCSPKSGHDTVSWYQQALGQGPQFIFQYYEEEERQRGNFPDRFSGHQFPNYSSELNVNALLLGDSALYLCASSLRQGITEYEQYFGPGTRLTVT.

This clone is a singleton in its sample. This chain joins TRBV19 and TRBJ2-2; D might be TRBD2 (5 bases). The CDR3 is 16 amino acids. The germline CDR1 and CDR2 sequences are LNHDA and SQIVND (reference sequence). V was clipped by 3 bases and J by 3 bases, with 14 bases between them. The CDR3 reads CASSIDGAAYTGELFF. The CDR3 bases are TGTGCCAGTAGTATCGACGGAGCGGCTTACACCGGGGAGCTGTTTTTT.

The chain couples TRBV3-1 (or the pseudogene TRBV3-2) to TRBJ1-2; D may be TRBD1 (5 bases). CDR3 length equals 16 residues. Looked up from germline, CDR1 is LGHDT and CDR2 is YNNKEL (reference sequence). Trimming removed 0 bases from V and 0 bases from J, with 11 bases in between. As DNA, the CDR3 is TGTGCCAGCAGCCAAGACGCCAGGGACTCTAACTATGGCTACACCTTC. It yields the protein CASSQDARDSNYGYTF.

The rearrangement links TRBV9 to TRBJ1-2; the D is unclear. The V gene's germline CDR1 is SGDLS and CDR2 YYNGEE. CDR3 length: 12 amino acids. V lost 5 bases, J lost 1 base, and 6 bases lay in between. The CDR3: CASSLFNYGYTF. The CDR3 region has the DNA TGTGCCAGCAGTTTATTTAACTATGGCTACACCTTC.

This clone was counted between two and nine times. The chain is built from TRBV30 and TRBJ1-2; D is uncertain. Germline V gives CDR1 GTSNPN, CDR2 SVGIG (reference sequence). The CDR3 runs to 12 residues. The V gene lost 2 bases and the J gene lost 1 base, with 5 bases spanning the gap. CDR3 nucleotides: TGTGCCTGGAGTCAAATTAACTATGGCTACACCTTC. Encoded protein: CAWSQINYGYTF. The complete variable domain, with remaining parts taken from reference TRBV30 and TRBJ1-2, reads SQTIHQWPATLVQPVGSPLSLECTVEGTSNPNLYWYRQAAGRGLQLLFYSVGIGQISSEVPQNLSASRPQDRQFILSSKKLLLSDSGFYLCAWSQINYGYTFGSGTRLTVV.

This chain joins TRBV27 and TRBJ1-2; TRBD1 might be the D (5 bases). Trimming took off 8 bases at V and 7 bases at J, with 11 bases between the two ends. The CDR3 covers 11 residues. Germline CDR1 and CDR2: MNHEY and SMNVEV (reference sequence). The CDR3 DNA is TGTGCCAGCGGGAGGGGTAGTGGCTACACCTTC. It is translated as CASGRGSGYTF.

The chain uses TRBV6-1 and TRBJ1-1; D is unclear. The V gene's germline CDR1 is MNHNS and CDR2 SASEGT. V lost 1 base and J 0 bases, leaving 12 bases between the germline ends. This CDR3 has 16 residues. CDR3 region: CASSEEDGGMNTEAFF. The CDR3 coding sequence is TGTGCCAGCAGTGAAGAGGATGGAGGGATGAACACTGAAGCTTTCTTT.

The chain employs TRBV27 and TRBJ2-3, with TRBD1 as a possible D gene (6 bases). The germline V gene encodes CDR1 MNHEY and CDR2 SMNVEV (reference sequence). CDR3 length: 12 amino acids. V lost 5 bases and J 5 bases, leaving 8 bases between the germline ends. CDR3: CASSPRGDTQYF. In DNA form, the CDR3 reads TGTGCCAGCAGTCCCAGGGGAGATACGCAGTATTTT.

The chain links TRBV29-1 to TRBJ2-4, with 8 bases matching TRBD1. There are 13 residues in the CDR3. Germline loops: CDR1 SQVTM, CDR2 ANQGSEA. With 6 bases clipped from V and 5 bases from J, the junction kept 6 bases outside the gene matches. As DNA, the CDR3 is TGCAGCGTCTCCCCGACAGGGGAAAACATTCAGTACTTC. Its translation: CSVSPTGENIQYF.

The chain employs TRBV7-3 and TRBJ2-2; D might be TRBD1 (6 bases). V was cut by 5 bases and J by 5 bases, with 12 bases left in between. Germline values: CDR1 SGHTA, CDR2 FQGTGA. This CDR3 spans 14 amino acids. The CDR3 is CASSRTDRTGELFF. CDR3 in DNA: TGTGCCAGCAGCCGGACAGATAGGACCGGGGAGCTGTTTTTT.

This clone has just one count. The chain has TRBV10-3 and TRBJ1-4; TRBD1 aligns across 7 bases. The germline V gene encodes CDR1 ENHRY and CDR2 SYGVKD. The CDR3 has 15 residues. Trimming cost V 5 bases and J 4 bases; bases outside gene matches: 7. The CDR3 coding sequence is TGTGCCATCAGTCGGGGCGACAGGGATAATGAAAAACTGTTTTTT. Its protein is CAISRGDRDNEKLFF.

J is TRBJ2-7 and V is TRBV7-9; TRBD2 aligns across 8 bases. The V gene's germline CDR1 is SEHNR and CDR2 FQNEAQ (reference sequence). The CDR3 totals 14 residues. J lost 3 bases, V lost 2 bases, and 3 bases had no gene match. CDR3 loop: CASSLLAGGYEQYF. The CDR3 DNA follows: TGTGCCAGCAGCTTACTGGCGGGGGGCTACGAGCAGTACTTC.

V gene TRBV4-3 combines with J gene TRBJ2-2; 9 nucleotides line up with TRBD2. The J segment lost 2 bases and the V segment lost 1 base, leaving 5 bases of the junction unmatched. The length of the CDR3 is 17 residues. The germline gives CDR1 LGHNA, CDR2 YSLEER. This CDR3 reads CASSQVSSGENTGELFF. The CDR3 region has the DNA TGCGCCAGCAGCCAAGTGTCTAGCGGGGAAAACACCGGGGAGCTGTTTTTT.

The chain couples TRBV2 to TRBJ2-1, with unresolved D. In germline, CDR1 is SNHLY, CDR2 FYNNEI. The CDR3 is made up of 11 amino acids. V lost 4 bases and J lost 4, with 2 bases in between. In DNA, the CDR3 is TGTGCCAGCAGTGCATACAATGAGCAGTTCTTC. Translated: CASSAYNEQFF.

The chain carries TRBV29-1 and TRBJ1-1, with D unresolved. Germline CDR1 is SQVTM and CDR2 is ANQGSEA. The CDR3 covers 12 residues. V dropped 4 bases and J dropped 0 bases, with 6 bases sitting between them. The CDR3 sequence is CSVVTVNTEAFF. CDR3 in DNA: TGCAGCGTTGTTACGGTGAACACTGAAGCTTTCTTT.

V gene TRBV5-1 combines with J gene TRBJ2-7; D is ambiguous. The germline V gene has CDR1 SGHRS and CDR2 YFSETQ. The CDR3 length is 15 residues. Trimming stripped 0 bases from V and 3 bases from J, with 13 bases between. CDR3 nucleotides: TGCGCCAGCAGCTTGGGCCGGGTCTCGGTCTACGAGCAGTACTTC. Its protein is CASSLGRVSVYEQYF.

This clone was observed a single time. The chain recombines TRBV6-5 with TRBJ2-2; 7 bases fit TRBD2. The CDR3 has 14 amino acids. Trimming removed 11 bases from V and 2 bases from J; junction bases left unmatched: 8. CDR1 MNHEY and CDR2 SVGAGI come from the germline V gene. The CDR3 is CACPGLQNTGELFF. CDR3 DNA: TGTGCCTGTCCGGGACTACAAAACACCGGGGAGCTGTTTTTT.

CDR3 in DNA: TGTGCCAGCAAGGACTTCTACGAGCAGTACTTC. Its protein product is CASKDFYEQYF. The chain is built from TRBV6-5 and TRBJ2-7; D is possibly TRBD2 (5 bases). In germline, CDR1 is MNHEY, CDR2 SVGAGI. This CDR3 is built from 11 residues. V lost 7 bases, J lost 3 bases, and 7 bases lay in between.

The V and J genes are TRBV27 and TRBJ1-3, with unresolved D. The CDR3 totals 14 residues. Trimming took off 0 bases at V and 9 bases at J, with 12 bases between the two ends. Germline values: CDR1 MNHEY, CDR2 SMNVEV (reference sequence). CDR3 bases: TGTGCCAGCAGTTTATCTTTTCGGGAATCCACCATATATTTT. Translating gives CASSLSFRESTIYF.

CDR3 residues: CASRLAGGNTDTQYF. In nucleotides, the CDR3 is TGTGCCTCCAGACTAGCGGGGGGGAACACAGATACGCAGTATTTT. The V call is TRBV6-5, the J call TRBJ2-3; TRBD2 agrees at 14 bases. CDR1 and CDR2 from the germline V gene are MNHEY and SVGAGI. The CDR3 length is 15 residues. After removal of 11 bases from V and 2 bases from J, the junction contained 6 bases not matched to a gene.

DNA of the CDR3: TGTGCCAGCAGTGTAGCAGGGGCGGGAGATACGCAGTATTTT. This encodes CASSVAGAGDTQYF. The chain employs TRBV25-1 and TRBJ2-3, with D possibly being TRBD1 (6 bases). Germline V gene lookup returns CDR1 MGHDK and CDR2 SYGVNS. This CDR3 comprises 14 residues. Trimming pared 4 bases from V and 5 bases from J, leaving 13 bases between.

This chain connects TRBV5-1 to TRBJ2-3; 7 bases are a match to TRBD1. The V gene's germline CDR1 is SGHRS and CDR2 YFSETQ. Unmatched junction bases numbered 7, after V lost 3 bases and J lost 3 bases. This CDR3 spans 15 amino acids. The CDR3 loop reads CASSYRTGKTDTQYF. CDR3 bases: TGCGCCAGCAGCTACAGGACAGGAAAAACAGATACGCAGTATTTT.

This chain links TRBV6-5 with TRBJ1-2; D remains unclear. Germline V gives CDR1 MNHEY, CDR2 SVGAGI. The CDR3 is made up of 13 amino acids. Trimming left V 7 bases short and J 0 bases short, with 9 bases between. CDR3 bases: TGTGCCAGCACCCCGGGAGCTAACTATGGCTACACCTTC. It is translated as CASTPGANYGYTF.

The rearrangement links TRBV19 to TRBJ2-3; no clear D. From germline, CDR1 is LNHDA and CDR2 SQIVND (reference sequence). This CDR3 comprises 13 residues. V was cut by 9 bases and J by 0 bases, with 10 bases left in between. This CDR3 reads CASRSTSTDTQYF. CDR3 sequence (DNA): TGTGCCAGCAGGTCCACTAGCACAGATACGCAGTATTTT.

This chain joins TRBV28 and TRBJ1-2; D is perhaps TRBD1 (6 bases). Between the trimmed V and J ends, which lost 3 bases and 4 bases, there was a span of 12 bases. The CDR3 has 14 amino acids. From germline, CDR1 is MDHEN and CDR2 SYDVKM. The CDR3 here is CASSFPGESYGYTF. The CDR3 nucleotides read TGTGCCAGCAGTTTTCCAGGGGAGAGCTATGGCTACACCTTC.